This record concerns one TCR beta chain sequence. The antigen remains undetermined. This record comes from a study of cytomegalovirus exposure and HLA in healthy donors. Study background: Early released data comprised 80 million or so unique TCRs from HLA-typed donors.

Overall study findings and caveats: Prior analysis indicated that the majority of TCR beta V segments exhibited productivity approximately 87% or approximately 30% of the time. The study put around 180 TCR beta chains on its list as cytomegalovirus-associated. Among the sequence variants, a highly shared cluster was likely an artifact of sequencing.

Germline V gives CDR1 SEHNR, CDR2 FQNEAQ (reference sequence). The CDR3 has 15 residues. The V end lost 6 bases, the J end lost 0 bases, and 15 bases lay between the germline ends. PCR involved 60 Vbeta and 13 Jbeta primers. TCRdb keeps only in-frame clones here, not all; method: immunoSEQ multiplex PCR. The repertoire has about 240,000 clones, about 80% of them found once; the top ten carry about 8%. The sequenced sample consisted of PBMCs. The chain combines TRBV7-9 with TRBJ2-7; possible D gene TRBD2, 7 bases. The receptor comes from a woman aged 55 to 70 in good health and CMV-seropositive. The CDR3: CASRRSGTFSYEQYF. DNA of the CDR3: TGTGCCAGCAGACGGAGCGGGACATTCTCCTACGAGCAGTACTTC.